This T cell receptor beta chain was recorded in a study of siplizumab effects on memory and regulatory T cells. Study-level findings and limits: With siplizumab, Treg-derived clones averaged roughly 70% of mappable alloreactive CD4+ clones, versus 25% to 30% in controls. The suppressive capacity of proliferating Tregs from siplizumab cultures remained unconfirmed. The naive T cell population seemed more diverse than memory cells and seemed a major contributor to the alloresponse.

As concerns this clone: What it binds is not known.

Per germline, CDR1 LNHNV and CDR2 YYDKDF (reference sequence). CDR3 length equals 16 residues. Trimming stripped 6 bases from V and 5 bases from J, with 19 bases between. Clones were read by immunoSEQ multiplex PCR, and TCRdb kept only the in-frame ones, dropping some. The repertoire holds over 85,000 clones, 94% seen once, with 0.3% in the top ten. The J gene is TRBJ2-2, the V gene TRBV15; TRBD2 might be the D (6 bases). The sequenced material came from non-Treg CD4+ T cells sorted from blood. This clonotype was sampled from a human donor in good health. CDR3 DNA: TGTGCCACCAGAAATCCGGCCCGGGGGAATACCGGGGAGCTGTTTTTT. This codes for CATRNPARGNTGELFF.